Shown below are 17 T cell receptor beta chains from a single sample sequenced in a study of human T cells and chemical hapten exposure. As to time point: pre-sensitization, week 0. Documented treatment: therapeutic diphenylcyclopropenone sensitization with weekly scalp DPC. TCRdb recomputed calls from the RACE reads with MiXCR, one row per CDR3 protein. The sample consists of around 250,000 distinct CDR3 sequences, about 9% of them appearing once. Specimen: whole blood, collected in connection with sensitization to the hapten diphenylcyclopropenone (DPC). The receptors come from a woman in her thirties or forties with alopecia areata. Some clones in this sample may be carry-over from other donors' samples.

The rearrangement joins TRBV10-3 to TRBJ2-7; 11 bases fit TRBD2. Germline lookup yields CDR1 ENHRY and CDR2 SYGVKD. V gave up 7 bases and J gave up 2 bases; unmatched junction bases: 7. The CDR3 length is 15 residues. CDR3 region: CAITDGTSGTYEQYF. The CDR3 region has the DNA TGTGCCATCACCGACGGGACTAGCGGCACCTACGAGCAGTACTTC.

This sequence joins TRBV28 and TRBJ1-4; tentatively, D is TRBD1 (6 bases). Trimming removed 3 bases from V and 4 bases from J, with 12 bases in between. CDR3 length equals 15 residues. Germline values: CDR1 MDHEN, CDR2 SYDVKM. The DNA of the CDR3 is TGTGCCAGCAGTTTCCCGGCCAGGGGTAATGAAAAACTGTTTTTT. It specifies CASSFPARGNEKLFF.

This sequence joins TRBV27 and TRBJ2-5; no clear D gene. There are 15 residues in the CDR3. V was pared by 5 bases and J by 4 bases, with 17 bases between. In germline, CDR1 is MNHEY, CDR2 SMNVEV (reference sequence). For the CDR3, the DNA is TGTGCCAGCAGTCCGCTAGGATCTGTCACAGAGACCCAGTACTTC. Protein: CASSPLGSVTETQYF.

V is TRBV4-2 and J is TRBJ1-4, with TRBD1 as a possible D gene (6 bases). CDR3 size: 16 residues. Trimming removed 0 bases at V and 3 bases at J, with 11 bases between. In germline, CDR1 is LGHNA, CDR2 YNFKEQ. The CDR3 sequence: CASSQEGRTANEKLFF. The CDR3 DNA is TGTGCCAGCAGCCAAGAGGGGAGGACAGCTAATGAAAAACTGTTTTTT.

This clonotype came up a few times. The gene calls are TRBV2 and TRBJ2-3, with D possibly TRBD2 on 5 matching bases. Between the trimmed V and J ends, which lost 2 bases and 1 base, there was a span of 13 bases. This CDR3 has 16 amino acids. The germline gives CDR1 SNHLY, CDR2 FYNNEI. The CDR3 here is CASSERGPLGTDTQYF. CDR3 sequence (DNA): TGTGCCAGCAGTGAACGCGGGCCACTGGGCACAGATACGCAGTATTTT. Based on the CDR3 plus reference TRBV2 and TRBJ2-3, the full variable domain is EPEVTQTPSHQVTQMGQEVILRCVPISNHLYFYWYRQILGQKVEFLVSFYNNEISEKSEIFDDQFSVERPDGSNFTLKIRSTKLEDSAMYFCASSERGPLGTDTQYFGPGTRLTVL.

The CDR3 region is CASSRGQRDQPQHF. In nucleotides, the CDR3 is TGTGCCAGCAGCCGGGGACAGCGGGATCAGCCCCAGCATTTT. The rearrangement uses TRBV6-2 or TRBV6-3 and TRBJ1-5; 7 bases fit TRBD1. Per the germline V gene, CDR1 is MNHEY and CDR2 is SVGEGT. The V segment lost 6 bases and the J segment 5 bases; nucleotides outside the gene matches: 7. This CDR3 comprises 14 residues.

The table lists this clonotype with a few counts. The chain couples TRBV3-1 to TRBJ2-7, with 7 bases matching TRBD1. The germline gives CDR1 LGHDT, CDR2 YNNKEL (reference sequence). The V gene end was trimmed by 2 bases and the J gene end by 12 bases; junction bases not matched to a gene: 7. The length of the CDR3 is 12 residues. The CDR3 reads CASSQSRTGWYF. The CDR3 nucleotides read TGTGCCAGCAGCCAATCACGGACAGGATGGTACTTC.

This chain links TRBV28 with TRBJ1-1; D ambiguous. This CDR3 spans 14 amino acids. The germline V gene encodes CDR1 MDHEN and CDR2 SYDVKM. V was trimmed by 8 bases and J by 1 base, leaving 14 bases between them. CDR3 in amino acids: CASPSPGSNTEAFF. Written as DNA, the CDR3 is TGTGCCAGCCCTTCGCCAGGATCGAACACTGAAGCTTTCTTT.

This clonotype turned up a few times. This chain joins TRBV7-2 and TRBJ1-1; TRBD1 matches at 11 bases. This CDR3 has 15 residues. CDR1 is SGHTA and CDR2 is FQGNSA in the germline V gene. V dropped 3 bases and J dropped 11; count of bases not matched to a gene: 11. The CDR3 nucleotides read TGTGCCAGCAGCTTTCCTCCCGGGACAGGGGGGAGCGCTTTCTTT. It encodes CASSFPPGTGGSAFF.

A few counts support this clonotype. Germline is not matched at one junction end, which may reflect a read error. This chain uses TRBV20-1 with TRBJ2-1; 10 bases are shared with TRBD2. This CDR3 contains 14 residues. Per the germline V gene, CDR1 is DFQATT and CDR2 is SNEGSKA (reference sequence). The DNA of the CDR3 is TGTGCCTATGACCCCAGCGGGAGGGCCGGTGAGCAGTTCTTC. Translating it yields CAYDPSGRAGEQFF.

The V call is TRBV12-3 or TRBV12-4, the J call TRBJ2-7; D gene unclear. Trimming cost V 3 bases and J 2 bases, with 8 bases left between them. The CDR3 consists of 13 residues. DNA for the CDR3: TGTGCCAGCAGTTTCCTTGGAACCTACGAGCAGTACTTC. Protein sequence: CASSFLGTYEQYF.

This sequence joins TRBV12-3 or TRBV12-4 and TRBJ1-1; no definite D call. Between the trimmed V and J ends, which lost 0 bases and 1 base, there was a span of 9 bases. This CDR3 contains 15 residues. The CDR3 loop reads CASSLADTANTEAFF. The CDR3 nucleotides are TGTGCCAGCAGTTTAGCAGACACGGCGAACACTGAAGCTTTCTTT.

This chain uses TRBV12-3 or TRBV12-4 with TRBJ2-1; perhaps TRBD2 as D (6 bases). V was trimmed by 7 bases and J by 9 bases, leaving 16 bases between them. The CDR3 loop spans 13 amino acids. CDR3 DNA sequence: TGTGCCAGCACCCCGGGTCTAGCGACTGAGCAGTTCTTC. This sequence encodes CASTPGLATEQFF.

The chain links TRBV3-1 to TRBJ2-1; TRBD1 is a possible D gene (6 bases). There are 13 residues in the CDR3. CDR1 LGHDT and CDR2 YNNKEL come from the germline V gene (reference sequence). Trimming took 6 bases from V and 9 from J, leaving 15 bases between them. In nucleotides, the CDR3 is TGTGCCAGCAGTCTACAGGGTACTAGTGAGCAGTTCTTC. It specifies CASSLQGTSEQFF.

A few counts support this clonotype. J is TRBJ2-5 and V is TRBV20-1; tentatively, D is TRBD2 (6 bases). Germline values: CDR1 DFQATT, CDR2 SNEGSKA (reference sequence). The CDR3 consists of 12 residues. The CDR3: CGGDGGDQTQYF. The CDR3 nucleotides read TGCGGCGGGGACGGCGGTGACCAGACCCAGTACTTC.

This clonotype was found a few times. The J gene is TRBJ2-7, the V gene TRBV7-2; 9 bases fit TRBD2. The germline CDR1 and CDR2 sequences are SGHTA and FQGNSA. J gave up 1 base and V 4 bases, and 8 bases lay outside the gene matches. The CDR3 has 16 amino acids. This CDR3 reads CASSSQPLAGSYEQYF. The CDR3 DNA is TGTGCCAGCAGCTCCCAACCCCTAGCGGGATCCTACGAGCAGTACTTC.

V gene TRBV7-2 combines with J gene TRBJ2-3; 7 bases match TRBD1. This CDR3 is 14 amino acids long. Germline assignment: CDR1 SGHTA and CDR2 FQGNSA. J lost 4 bases, V lost 4 bases, and 5 bases had no gene match. This CDR3 is CASSWAGGSDTQYF. Written as DNA, the CDR3 is TGTGCCAGCAGCTGGGCAGGGGGATCAGATACGCAGTATTTT.